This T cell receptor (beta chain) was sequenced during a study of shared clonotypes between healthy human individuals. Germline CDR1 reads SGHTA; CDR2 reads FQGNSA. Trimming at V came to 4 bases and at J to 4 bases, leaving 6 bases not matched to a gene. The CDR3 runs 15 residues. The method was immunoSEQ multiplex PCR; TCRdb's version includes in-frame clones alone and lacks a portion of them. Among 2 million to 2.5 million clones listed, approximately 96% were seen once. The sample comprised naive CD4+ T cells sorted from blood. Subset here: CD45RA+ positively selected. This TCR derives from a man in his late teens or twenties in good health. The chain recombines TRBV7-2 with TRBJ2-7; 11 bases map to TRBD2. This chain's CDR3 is CASSSFSGREYEQYF. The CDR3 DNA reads TGTGCCAGCAGCTCCTTTAGCGGGAGGGAATACGAGCAGTACTTC. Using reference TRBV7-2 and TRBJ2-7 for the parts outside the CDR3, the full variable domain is GAGVSQSPSNKVTEKGKDVELRCDPISGHTALYWYRQSLGQGLEFLIYFQGNSAPDKSGLPSDRFSAERTGGSVSTLTIQRTQQEDSAVYLCASSSFSGREYEQYFGPGTRLTVT.